This T cell receptor beta chain was obtained from a study of blood T cell repertoires in COVID-19. Study-wide context: T cells, B-cell-depleted T cells, or PBMCs supplied cDNA or gDNA.

Categorization into cohorts depended on clinical history that participants reported. The study recruited exposed participants who had met a COVID-19 case within 2 weeks before entry. The assay was immunoSEQ multiplex PCR, and TCRdb's table has in-frame clones only and misses some. The sample has 200,000 to 250,000 clones; around 90% are singletons. This CDR3 has 15 amino acids. V lost 0 bases and J lost 10; bases outside the gene matches: 12. Germline lookup yields CDR1 SGDLS and CDR2 YYNGEE. The receptor was isolated from a man between 25 and 39 years old who had been exposed to COVID-19. The genes are TRBV9 and TRBJ2-7; 8 bases map to TRBD2. The source material was PBMCs or T cells enriched from blood (not recorded which). In nucleotides, the CDR3 is TGTGCCAGCAGCGTAGACGCGGGGGGTTTCAGCGACCAGTACTTC. It is translated as CASSVDAGGFSDQYF. Full variable domain (rest looked up from reference TRBV9 and TRBJ2-7): DSGVTQTPKHLITATGQRVTLRCSPRSGDLSVYWYQQSLDQGLQFLIQYYNGEERAKGNILERFSAQQFPDLHSELNLSSLELGDSALYFCASSVDAGGFSDQYFGPGTRLTVT.